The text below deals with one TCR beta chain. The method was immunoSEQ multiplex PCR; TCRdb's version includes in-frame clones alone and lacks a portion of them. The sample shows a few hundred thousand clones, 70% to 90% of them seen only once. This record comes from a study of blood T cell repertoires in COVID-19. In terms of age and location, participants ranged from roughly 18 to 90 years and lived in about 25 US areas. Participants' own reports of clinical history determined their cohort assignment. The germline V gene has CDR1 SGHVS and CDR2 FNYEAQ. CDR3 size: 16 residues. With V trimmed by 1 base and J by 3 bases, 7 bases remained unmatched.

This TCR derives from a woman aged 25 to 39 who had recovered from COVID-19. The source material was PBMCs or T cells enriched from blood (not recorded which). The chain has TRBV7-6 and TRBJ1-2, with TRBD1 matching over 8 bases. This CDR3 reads CASSLGSGQGDYGYTF. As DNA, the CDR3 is TGTGCCAGCAGCTTAGGATCCGGACAGGGAGACTATGGCTACACCTTC.